This entry describes one TCR beta chain. This clone is described as large (0.1 to 1%). Its specific antigen is unknown. The junction departs from germline at one end; a sequencing error may be responsible. In sorted CD8+ T cells obtained from the blood, dermis and epidermis of about five healthy donors, TCR beta CDR3 regions were analysed. Both blood and skin samples were provided by each TCR-sequenced donor, and all TCR-sequenced donors were healthy individuals. CD8+ T cell populations were isolated by sorting before TCR beta sequencing. Before T cells were analysed, skin was separated into dermal and epidermal compartments. The data originate from a study of CD49a tissue-resident CD8 T cells in human skin (dated by TCRdb to the late 2010s). The study in broad terms: Subsets of tissue-resident memory CD8+ T cells in human skin, defined by their expression of CD49a, CD69 and CD103, were what the study examined.

The CDR3, cysteine through phenylalanine, is 15 amino acids long. Only the CDR3 part of the read is kept: 45 bases, read in frame from the first base. The germline V gene sets CDR1 to SNHLY and CDR2 to FYNNEI. The library was built by means of the immunoSEQ multiplex PCR assay. The original pipeline was this. Frequencies of TCR V beta family usage were compared among the sorted CD8+ T cell populations from blood, dermis and epidermis. TCRdb provides this immuneACCESS table in a form limited to in-frame rearrangements. Some clones are lacking; in checked studies, under half of them reflect an unresolved V gene, and why the rest are absent is not known. The V and J calls and clone size come from that table; D and trimming were worked out from the DNA. The sample yields 1,000 to 1,200 clones; around 70% were counted once. The ten most abundant clones make up approximately 22% of the sample.

Input material: CD103- CD8+ T cells sorted from skin dermis. The chain links TRBV2 with TRBJ1-5, with an unclear D gene assignment. The TCR originated in a human donor in good health. The donor label of this sample is uncertain. This receptor has the CDR3 CASSEVGLDGQPQHF. The sequence in DNA is TGTGCCAGCAGCGAAGTAGGACTCGATGGGCAGCCCCAGCATTTT.